The entry below describes one T cell receptor (beta chain). The specificity of this receptor is unknown. No much larger clonotype is one base removed from it; base qualities were not supplied. This sample stems from a study of control samples from healthy donors and cancer patients (dated by TCRdb to 2020 to 2022). Library prep was done by the immunoSEQ multiplex PCR assay. TCRdb took over this immuneACCESS table, retaining in-frame rearrangements with V and J assigned. Such tables are incomplete; in checked studies, under half of the missing clones stem from an unresolved V gene, and the remainder is unexplained. This sample holds 90,000 to 110,000 clones; 83% were observed only once. Less than 15% of the sample lies in the top ten. The sequence came from a woman aged 45-65 years in good health. Source material: blood.

The sequence in DNA is TGTGCCAGTAGTTGGGGGGGTCCTTCCACAGATACGCAGTATTTT. Its product reads: CASSWGGPSTDTQYF. The sequence links TRBV19 to TRBJ2-3, with TRBD2 matching 7 junction bases. The germline V gene (reference sequence) sets CDR1 to LNHDA and CDR2 to SQIVND. The germline V and J ends show losses of 5 bases and 2 bases respectively, and no gene match explains 7 bases of the junction. Spanning cysteine to phenylalanine, the CDR3 consists of 15 amino acids. The entry retains the CDR3 DNA only, 45 bases that are in frame from base 1.